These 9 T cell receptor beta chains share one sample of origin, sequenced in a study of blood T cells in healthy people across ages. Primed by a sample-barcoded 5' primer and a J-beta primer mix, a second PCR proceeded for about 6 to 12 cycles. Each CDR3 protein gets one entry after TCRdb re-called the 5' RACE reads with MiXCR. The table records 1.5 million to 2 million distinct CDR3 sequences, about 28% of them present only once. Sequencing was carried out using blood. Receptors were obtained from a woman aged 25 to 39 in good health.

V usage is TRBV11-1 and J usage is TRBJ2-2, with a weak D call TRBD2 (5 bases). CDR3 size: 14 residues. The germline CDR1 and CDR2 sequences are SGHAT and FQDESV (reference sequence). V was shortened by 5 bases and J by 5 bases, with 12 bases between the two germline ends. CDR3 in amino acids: CASSLPRGTGELFF. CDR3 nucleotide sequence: TGTGCCAGCAGCCTACCCCGGGGAACCGGGGAGCTGTTTTTT.

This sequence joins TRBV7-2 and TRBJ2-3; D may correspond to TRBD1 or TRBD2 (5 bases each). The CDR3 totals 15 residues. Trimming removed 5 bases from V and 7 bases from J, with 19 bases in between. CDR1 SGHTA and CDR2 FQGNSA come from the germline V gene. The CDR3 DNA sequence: TGTGCCAGCAGCCCCGGGGCCCTGGGGTGGTATACGCAGTATTTT. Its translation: CASSPGALGWYTQYF.

The CDR3 sequence: CASRENPGLGNEQYF. In DNA, the CDR3 is TGTGCCAGCAGAGAGAATCCGGGCCTCGGGAACGAGCAGTACTTC. This sequence joins TRBV28 and TRBJ2-7, with D tentatively TRBD2 (5 bases). The germline CDR1 and CDR2 sequences are MDHEN and SYDVKM. This CDR3 is built from 15 residues. The germline V and J ends were trimmed by 6 bases and 5 bases, with 20 bases remaining between them.

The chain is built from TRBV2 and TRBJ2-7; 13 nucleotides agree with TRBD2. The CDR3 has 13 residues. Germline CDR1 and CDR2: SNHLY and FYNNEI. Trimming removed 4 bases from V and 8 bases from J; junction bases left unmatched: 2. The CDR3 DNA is TGTGCCAGCAGTGCGGGACTAGCGGGGCAGCAGTACTTC. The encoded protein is CASSAGLAGQQYF.

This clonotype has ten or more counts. The CDR3 loop is CASSPASGSYEQYF. Written as DNA, the CDR3 is TGTGCCAGCAGTCCGGCTAGCGGGAGCTACGAGCAGTACTTC. The rearrangement uses TRBV18 and TRBJ2-7; 10 bases match TRBD2. V lost 8 bases, J lost 3 bases, and 7 bases stayed unmatched. This CDR3 has 14 residues. CDR1 is KGHSH, CDR2 LQKENI, per germline.

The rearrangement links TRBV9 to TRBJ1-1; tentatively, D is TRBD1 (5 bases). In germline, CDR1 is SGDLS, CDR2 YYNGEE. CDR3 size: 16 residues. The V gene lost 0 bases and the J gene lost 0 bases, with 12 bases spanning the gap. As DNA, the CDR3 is TGTGCCAGCAGCGTAGGGCAGGGCTCCATGAACACTGAAGCTTTCTTT. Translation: CASSVGQGSMNTEAFF.

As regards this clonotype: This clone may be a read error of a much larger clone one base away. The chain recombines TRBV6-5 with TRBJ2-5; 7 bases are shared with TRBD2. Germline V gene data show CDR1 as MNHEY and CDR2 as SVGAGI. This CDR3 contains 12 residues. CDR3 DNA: TGTGACAGCAGCCCCCTAGGGAGGGAGCAGTACTTC. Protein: CDSSPLGREQYF.

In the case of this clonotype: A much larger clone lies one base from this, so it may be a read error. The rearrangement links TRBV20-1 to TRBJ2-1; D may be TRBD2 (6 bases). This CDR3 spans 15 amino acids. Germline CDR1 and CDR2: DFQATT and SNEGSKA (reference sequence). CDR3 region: CSARGNQLAYNGQFF. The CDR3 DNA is TGCAGTGCTAGAGGGAACCAACTAGCATACAATGGGCAGTTCTTC.

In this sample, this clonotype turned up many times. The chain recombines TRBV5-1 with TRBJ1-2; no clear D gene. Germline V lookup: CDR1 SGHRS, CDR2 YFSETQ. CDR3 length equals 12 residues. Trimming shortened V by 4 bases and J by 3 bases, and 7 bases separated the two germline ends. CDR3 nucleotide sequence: TGCGCCAGCAGCGGGAGTTACTATGGCTACACCTTC. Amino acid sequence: CASSGSYYGYTF. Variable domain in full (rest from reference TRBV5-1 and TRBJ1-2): KAGVTQTPRYLIKTRGQQVTLSCSPISGHRSVSWYQQTPGQGLQFLFEYFSETQRNKGNFPGRFSGRQFSNSRSEMNVSTLELGDSALYLCASSGSYYGYTFGSGTRLTVV.